This T cell receptor beta chain was sequenced during a study of neoadjuvant anti-PD-1 for oral cavity cancer. PBMC libraries mostly used around 500 ng of input genomic DNA, with six replicates per sample. TCRdb's table, derived via immunoSEQ multiplex PCR, lists solely in-frame clones and lacks some. This sample yields 9,500 to 15,000 clones, of which 71% are seen a single time; 2.4% belongs to the top ten. As concerns this clone: Its target is unknown.

CDR1 is LNHDA, CDR2 SQIVND, per germline (reference sequence). The trim removed 0 bases at V and 4 bases at J, leaving 6 bases unmatched. The CDR3 covers 17 residues. General observations from the study: TCR analyses covered only a few patients per response group.

Time point denoted: after neoadjuvant nivolumab, at surgical resection. Stage II-IVA oral cavity squamous cell carcinoma was new and untreated by systemic or radiation therapy. The sequencing used PBMCs, collected after nivolumab (anti-PD-1) treatment. The clonotype originates from a person aged 35-79 years with oral cavity squamous cell carcinoma. The chain joins TRBV19 to TRBJ2-2; 9 bases are shared with TRBD2. CDR3 DNA: TGTGCCAGTAGTATAGATACCCTAGCGGGAACCACCGGGGAGCTGTTTTTT. It codes for CASSIDTLAGTTGELFF.